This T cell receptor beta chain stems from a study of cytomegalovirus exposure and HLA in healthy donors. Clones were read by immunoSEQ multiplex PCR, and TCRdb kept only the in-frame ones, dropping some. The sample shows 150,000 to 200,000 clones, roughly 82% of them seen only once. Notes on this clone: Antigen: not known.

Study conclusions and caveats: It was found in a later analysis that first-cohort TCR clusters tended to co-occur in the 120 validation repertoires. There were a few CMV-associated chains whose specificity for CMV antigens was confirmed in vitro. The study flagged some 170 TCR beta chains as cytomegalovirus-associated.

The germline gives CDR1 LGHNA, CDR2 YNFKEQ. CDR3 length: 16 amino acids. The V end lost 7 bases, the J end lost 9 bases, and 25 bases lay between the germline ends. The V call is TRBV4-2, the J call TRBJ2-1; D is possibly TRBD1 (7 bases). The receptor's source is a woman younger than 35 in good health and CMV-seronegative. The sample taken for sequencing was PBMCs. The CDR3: CASTARGRDDFGEQFF. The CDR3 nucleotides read TGTGCCAGCACCGCAAGGGGGCGGGATGACTTTGGTGAGCAGTTCTTC.